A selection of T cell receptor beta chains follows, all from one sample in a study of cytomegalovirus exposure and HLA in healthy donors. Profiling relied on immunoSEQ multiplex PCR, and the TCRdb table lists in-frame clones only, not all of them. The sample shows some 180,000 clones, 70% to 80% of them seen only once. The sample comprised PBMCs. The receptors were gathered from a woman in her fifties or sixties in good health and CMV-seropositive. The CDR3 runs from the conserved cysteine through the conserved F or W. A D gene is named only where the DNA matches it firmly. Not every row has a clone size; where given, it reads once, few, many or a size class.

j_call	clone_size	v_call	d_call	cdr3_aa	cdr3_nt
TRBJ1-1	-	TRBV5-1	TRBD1	CASSRGDRGSKKTEAFF	TGCGCCAGCAGCCGCGGGGACAGGGGCTCAAAAAAGACTGAAGCTTTCTTT
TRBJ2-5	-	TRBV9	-	CASSVDGGSGTQYF	TGTGCCAGCAGCGTAGACGGCGGGTCCGGGACCCAGTACTTC
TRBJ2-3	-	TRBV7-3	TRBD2	CASSLAGADTQYF	TGTGCCAGCAGCTTGGCGGGAGCCGATACGCAGTATTTT
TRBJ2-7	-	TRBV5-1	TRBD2	CASSLRPAGGPYEQYF	TGCGCCAGCAGCTTGAGACCGGCGGGAGGGCCCTACGAGCAGTACTTC
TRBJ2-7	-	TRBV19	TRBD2	CASTPGGHYEQYF	TGTGCCAGTACCCCGGGGGGGCACTACGAGCAGTACTTC
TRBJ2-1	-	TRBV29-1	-	CSAWRDNNEQFF	TGCAGTGCCTGGAGGGATAATAATGAACAGTTCTTC
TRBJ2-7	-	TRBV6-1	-	CASPALQASYEQYF	TGTGCCAGCCCAGCCCTACAGGCTTCCTACGAGCAGTACTTC
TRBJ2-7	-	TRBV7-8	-	CASSTQGGIYEQYF	TGTGCCAGCAGCACACAGGGGGGGATCTACGAGCAGTACTTC
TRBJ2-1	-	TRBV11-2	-	CASSPSPGPYNEQFF	TGTGCCAGCAGCCCCTCCCCGGGTCCCTACAATGAGCAGTTCTTC
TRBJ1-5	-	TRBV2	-	CASSSNRGSNQPQHF	TGTGCCAGCAGCTCGAACCGGGGGTCAAATCAGCCCCAGCATTTT
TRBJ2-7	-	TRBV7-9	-	CASSSSDSFSYEQYF	TGTGCCAGCAGTTCATCGGACAGTTTCTCCTACGAGCAGTACTTC
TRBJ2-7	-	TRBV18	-	CASSQSRNSYEQYF	TGTGCCAGCTCACAGTCGCGGAACTCCTACGAGCAGTACTTC
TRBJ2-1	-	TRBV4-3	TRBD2	CASSQDPGLAGTSYNEQFF	TGCGCCAGCAGCCAAGACCCGGGACTAGCGGGGACCTCCTACAATGAGCAGTTCTTC
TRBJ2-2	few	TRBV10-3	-	CAISESRASRGTGELFF	TGTGCCATCAGTGAGTCGAGGGCTTCTCGAGGGACCGGGGAGCTGTTTTTT
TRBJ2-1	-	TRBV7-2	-	CASRGATSYNEQFF	TGTGCCAGCAGGGGGGCTACGAGCTACAATGAGCAGTTCTTC
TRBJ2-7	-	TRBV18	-	CASSLALGASSYEQYF	TGTGCCAGCTCACTAGCCCTGGGGGCGAGCTCCTACGAGCAGTACTTC
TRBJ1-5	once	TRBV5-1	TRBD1	CASSRTGSDNQPQHF	TGCGCCAGCAGCCGGACAGGGAGCGATAATCAGCCCCAGCATTTT
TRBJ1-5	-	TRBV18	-	CASSPSREVQPQHF	TGTGCCAGCTCACCGTCCAGGGAGGTTCAGCCCCAGCATTTT
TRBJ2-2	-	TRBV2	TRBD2	CASRGGLASTGELFF	TGTGCCAGCAGGGGGGGACTAGCGAGTACCGGGGAGCTGTTTTTT
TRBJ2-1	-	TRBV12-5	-	CASGLGTAYNEQFF	TGTGCTAGTGGTTTGGGGACAGCCTACAATGAGCAGTTCTTC
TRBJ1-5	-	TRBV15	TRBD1	CATSRGGGQFNQPQHF	TGTGCCACCAGCAGAGGAGGGGGACAGTTCAATCAGCCCCAGCATTTT
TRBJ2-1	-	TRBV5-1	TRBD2	CASSLQTSGFSYNEQFF	TGCGCCAGCAGCCTACAGACTAGCGGGTTTTCCTACAATGAGCAGTTCTTC
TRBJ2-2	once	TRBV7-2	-	CASSSMGGPGELFF	TGTGCCAGCAGCTCAATGGGGGGTCCCGGGGAGCTGTTTTTT
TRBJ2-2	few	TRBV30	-	CAWTRALVDTGELFF	TGTGCCTGGACCCGTGCCCTAGTAGATACCGGGGAGCTGTTTTTT
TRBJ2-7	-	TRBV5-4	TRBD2	CASSFRSGSIYEQYF	TGTGCCAGCAGCTTTCGTAGCGGGAGTATCTACGAGCAGTACTTC
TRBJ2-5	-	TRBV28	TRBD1	CASSPGDRALQETQYF	TGTGCCAGCAGTCCTGGGGACAGGGCCCTTCAAGAGACCCAGTACTTC
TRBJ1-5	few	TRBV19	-	CASSIDLGQNNQPQHF	TGTGCCAGTAGTATAGACCTCGGACAGAACAATCAGCCCCAGCATTTT
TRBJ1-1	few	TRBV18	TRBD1	CASSQSRGQGAEAFF	TGTGCCAGCTCACAAAGCCGAGGACAGGGGGCTGAAGCTTTCTTT
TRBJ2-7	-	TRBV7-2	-	CASSSRTGEQYF	TGTGCCAGCAGCTCCCGAACAGGGGAGCAGTACTTC
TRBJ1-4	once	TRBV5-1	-	CASSLDSGEGKLFF	TGCGCCAGCAGCTTGGATTCAGGGGAAGGAAAACTGTTTTTT
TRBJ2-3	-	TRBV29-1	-	CSGGGPSTDTQYF	TGCAGCGGTGGGGGCCCTAGCACAGATACGCAGTATTTT
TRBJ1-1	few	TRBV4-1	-	CASSQVAGRITEAFF	TGCGCCAGCAGCCAAGTGGCAGGGAGGATCACTGAAGCTTTCTTT
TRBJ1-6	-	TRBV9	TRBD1	CASSRTGFSSYNSPLHF	TGTGCCAGCAGCCGGACAGGGTTCAGCTCCTATAATTCACCCCTCCACTTT
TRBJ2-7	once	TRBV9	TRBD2	CASSVGFSGIKEQYF	TGTGCCAGCAGCGTAGGATTTAGCGGGATAAAGGAGCAGTACTTC
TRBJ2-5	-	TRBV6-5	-	CASSYSPGHQETQYF	TGTGCCAGCAGTTACTCTCCAGGGCACCAAGAGACCCAGTACTTC
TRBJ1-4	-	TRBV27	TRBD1	CASSSRDRDEKLFF	TGTGCCAGCAGTTCTAGGGACAGGGATGAAAAACTGTTTTTT
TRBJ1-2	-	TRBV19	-	CASNSLAYGYTF	TGTGCCAGTAACAGTCTGGCCTATGGCTACACCTTC